The clone carrying this T cell receptor beta chain was observed a few times. The antigen remains unidentified. For TCR, cDNA came from 5'RACE template switching, which added a universal primer site and UMIs. TCRdb reprocessed the 5' RACE reads via MiXCR and lists one record per CDR3 protein. Counted here are 610,000 or so distinct CDR3 sequences, 12% occurring once; the ten biggest clones make up 14% to 15%. Germline V gene data show CDR1 as DFQATT and CDR2 as SNEGSKA (reference sequence). V gave up 3 bases and J gave up 4 bases, with 13 bases separating them. The CDR3 has 13 amino acids. The sample belongs to a study of T cells after yellow fever vaccination. General study points: At about 97% for CD4 and 75% to 90% for CD8, most primary-vaccination clones showed up again after the booster. One caveat is that FACS-sorted repertoires could contain abundant clonotypes contaminating from the bulk population.

The chain couples TRBV20-1 to TRBJ2-7; D is unresolved. The origin of this receptor is a man between 25 and 39 years old who received the YFV17D yellow fever vaccine. The material sequenced was PBMCs, taken on the day of the yellow fever booster vaccination. The CDR3 sequence: CSARGFHPYEQYF. CDR3 nucleotides: TGCAGTGCTAGGGGTTTTCATCCTTACGAGCAGTACTTC.